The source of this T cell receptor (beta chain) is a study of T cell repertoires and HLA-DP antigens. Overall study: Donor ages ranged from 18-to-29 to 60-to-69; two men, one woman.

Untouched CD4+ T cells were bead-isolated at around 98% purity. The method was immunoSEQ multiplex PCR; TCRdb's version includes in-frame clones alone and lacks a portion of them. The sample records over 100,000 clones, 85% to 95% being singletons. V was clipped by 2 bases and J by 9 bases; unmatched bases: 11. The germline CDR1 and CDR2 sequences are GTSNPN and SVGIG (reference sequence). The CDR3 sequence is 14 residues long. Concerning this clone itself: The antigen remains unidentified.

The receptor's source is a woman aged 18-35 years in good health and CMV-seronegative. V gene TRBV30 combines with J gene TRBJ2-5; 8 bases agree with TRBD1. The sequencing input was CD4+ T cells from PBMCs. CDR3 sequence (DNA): TGTGCCTGGAGTCGACAGGGGCCCCTCTGGGCCCAGTACTTC. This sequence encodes CAWSRQGPLWAQYF.